These T cell receptor beta chains were read from a single sample in a study of CD8+ T cells in alopecia areata. Profiling relied on immunoSEQ multiplex PCR, and the TCRdb table lists in-frame clones only, not all of them. In the table there are 190,000 or so clones, roughly 50% of which are singletons. Specimen: CD4+ T cells sorted from blood, collected at week 24, from a patient treated with tofacitinib. Receptors originate from a human donor with alopecia areata. The CDR3 runs from the conserved cysteine through the conserved F or W. Fields, in order: V gene, D gene, J gene, clone size, CDR3 protein, CDR3 DNA. D genes are given only for firm matches. Clone sizes are given selectively: once, few, many, or a class where the clone is expanded.

>TRBV28|.|TRBJ1-2|few
CATRPLGANYGYTF
TGTGCCACCCGACCCTTGGGAGCTAACTATGGCTACACCTTC
>TRBV7-9|TRBD2|TRBJ2-1|.
CASSPRGDQANEQFF
TGTGCCAGCAGCCCCCGGGGGGACCAGGCCAATGAGCAGTTCTTC
>TRBV29-1|.|TRBJ1-2|once
CSVQTQRPGGYTF
TGCAGCGTTCAGACACAGCGTCCGGGAGGCTACACCTTC
>TRBV28|.|TRBJ1-1|.
CASSGPPPGDTEAFF
TGTGCCAGCTCCGGACCCCCACCGGGTGACACTGAAGCTTTCTTT
>TRBV4-3|.|TRBJ2-1|few
CASSQDGASFNEQFF
TGCGCCAGCAGCCAAGATGGGGCTAGTTTCAATGAGCAGTTCTTC
>TRBV10-3|.|TRBJ1-2|few
CAISASTTLNYGYTF
TGTGCCATCAGTGCCTCAACTACGCTGAACTATGGCTACACCTTC
>TRBV27|.|TRBJ2-6|.
CASTAFPLGANVLTF
TGTGCCAGCACAGCTTTCCCCCTTGGGGCCAACGTCCTGACTTTC
>TRBV11-2|TRBD2|TRBJ2-2|many
CASSFRRESGELFF
TGTGCCAGCAGCTTTAGGCGGGAGTCCGGGGAGCTGTTTTTT
>TRBV27|.|TRBJ2-3|.
CASSTGLVGTDTQYF
TGTGCCAGCTCGACGGGGCTCGTTGGCACAGATACGCAGTATTTT
>TRBV7-2|.|TRBJ1-2|.
CASSQTGNGYTF
TGTGCCAGCAGCCAAACAGGGAATGGCTACACCTTC
>TRBV6-5|TRBD1|TRBJ1-2|.
CASLRGQGADGYTF
TGTGCCAGCCTCAGGGGACAGGGGGCGGATGGCTACACCTTC
>TRBV25-1|.|TRBJ2-5|few
CASTRWETQYF
TGTGCCAGCACAAGGTGGGAGACCCAGTACTTC
>TRBV15|TRBD1|TRBJ2-7|.
CATSRAPTGAGSYEQYF
TGTGCCACCAGCAGAGCACCAACAGGGGCCGGATCCTACGAGCAGTACTTC
>TRBV9|TRBD2|TRBJ2-5|few
CASSVATRAGEETQYF
TGTGCCAGCAGCGTAGCTACACGGGCGGGAGAAGAGACCCAGTACTTC
>TRBV28|.|TRBJ2-5|.
CASNPPGQGWETQYF
TGTGCCAGCAACCCCCCCGGGCAGGGGTGGGAGACCCAGTACTTC
>TRBV29-1|TRBD2|TRBJ2-3|few
CSVELRLAPDTQYF
TGCAGCGTTGAATTACGACTAGCCCCAGATACGCAGTATTTT
>TRBV13|TRBD2|TRBJ2-5|.
CASSSRLAGAETQYF
TGTGCCAGCAGCTCACGACTAGCGGGAGCGGAGACCCAGTACTTC
>TRBV23-1|.|TRBJ2-1|.
CASSQSSGSYNEQFF
TGCGCCAGCAGTCAATCGAGCGGCAGCTACAATGAGCAGTTCTTC
>TRBV4-1|.|TRBJ2-3|.
CASSQDGLSHSADTQYF
TGCGCCAGCAGCCAAGATGGCCTAAGTCATAGCGCAGATACGCAGTATTTT
>TRBV9|.|TRBJ2-3|.
CASSERVRTDTQYF
TGTGCCAGCAGCGAGAGGGTGCGCACAGATACGCAGTATTTT
>TRBV30|.|TRBJ1-2|.
CAWSGSYIYTF
TGTGCCTGGAGCGGTAGTTACATCTACACCTTC
>TRBV7-2|.|TRBJ1-4|.
CASCPRALVGGGKLFF
TGTGCCAGCTGCCCCCGGGCGCTCGTTGGAGGGGGAAAACTGTTTTTT
>TRBV4-2|.|TRBJ2-3|.
CASSQSTDTQYF
TGTGCCAGCAGCCAAAGCACAGATACGCAGTATTTT
>TRBV25-1|.|TRBJ2-2|.
CASSEQGTGELFF
TGTGCCAGCAGTGAACAAGGCACCGGGGAGCTGTTTTTT
>TRBV7-9|.|TRBJ1-2|once
CASSFGDPIGYTF
TGTGCCAGCAGCTTCGGAGATCCTATAGGCTACACCTTC
>TRBV4-1|TRBD1|TRBJ2-7|.
CASSQAPRGPYEQYF
TGCGCCAGCAGCCAAGCCCCCAGGGGGCCTTACGAGCAGTACTTC
>TRBV29-1|.|TRBJ2-5|.
CSVALGPTQETQYF
TGCAGCGTTGCCTTGGGGCCTACTCAAGAGACCCAGTACTTC
>TRBV27|.|TRBJ2-3|.
CASSLGLGVLGGTQYF
TGTGCCAGCAGTTTAGGCCTAGGGGTCCTGGGAGGTACGCAGTATTTT
>TRBV14|.|TRBJ1-2|.
CASSQDGGRVTGYTF
TGTGCCAGCAGCCAAGACGGTGGCAGGGTCACTGGCTACACCTTC
>TRBV18|.|TRBJ1-1|.
CASSSTRNTEAFF
TGTGCCAGCTCATCCACTAGGAACACTGAAGCTTTCTTT
>TRBV19|.|TRBJ1-1|few
CASSGDGNGAEAFF
TGTGCCAGTAGTGGGGACGGGAATGGCGCTGAAGCTTTCTTT
>TRBV10-3|.|TRBJ1-4|once
CAISSDGSNEKLFF
TGTGCCATCAGTTCGGACGGATCGAATGAAAAACTGTTTTTT
>TRBV9|TRBD1|TRBJ2-1|.
CASNSGTGHNEQFF
TGTGCCAGCAATTCCGGGACAGGGCACAATGAGCAGTTCTTC
>TRBV2|TRBD2|TRBJ2-5|few
CASSGSGREQETQYF
TGTGCCAGCAGTGGCAGCGGGAGGGAACAAGAGACCCAGTACTTC
>TRBV30|.|TRBJ2-5|.
CAWSEFGVGETQYF
TGTGCCTGGAGTGAGTTCGGAGTTGGGGAGACCCAGTACTTC
>TRBV15|.|TRBJ2-7|few
CATSRATDEQYF
TGTGCCACCAGCAGAGCCACCGACGAGCAGTACTTC
>TRBV30|.|TRBJ2-1|.
CAWSPFRWLRNEQFF
TGTGCCTGGAGTCCCTTTAGGTGGTTACGCAATGAGCAGTTCTTC
>TRBV9|.|TRBJ1-1|.
CASSVASQGYAFF
TGTGCCAGCAGCGTAGCCTCCCAGGGTTACGCTTTCTTT
>TRBV5-6|TRBD2|TRBJ2-5|.
CASSLTSGGAETQYF
TGTGCCAGCAGCCTTACTAGCGGGGGGGCCGAGACCCAGTACTTC
>TRBV5-1|TRBD2|TRBJ2-1|.
CASSQYSGDYNEQFF
TGCGCCAGCAGTCAATATAGCGGGGATTACAATGAGCAGTTCTTC
>TRBV19|.|TRBJ1-5|.
CATGRGQGNQPQHF
TGTGCCACCGGGCGCGGGCAGGGCAATCAGCCCCAGCATTTT
>TRBV7-2|TRBD2|TRBJ2-7|.
CASSFHVGTGLAGVKEQYF
TGTGCCAGCAGCTTCCACGTGGGGACTGGACTAGCGGGAGTGAAAGAGCAGTACTTC
>TRBV5-1|.|TRBJ1-3|.
CASSIRSSRGSGNTIYF
TGCGCCAGCAGCATACGGTCTTCGAGGGGCTCTGGAAACACCATATATTTT
>TRBV18|.|TRBJ1-2|.
CASSPEWEHGYGYTF
TGTGCCAGCTCACCTGAGTGGGAACACGGCTATGGCTACACCTTC
>TRBV2|.|TRBJ2-2|.
CASSPQGTNTGELFF
TGTGCCAGCAGCCCACAGGGTACCAACACCGGGGAGCTGTTTTTT
>TRBV27|TRBD2|TRBJ2-7|.
CASSQPRTSGREEQYF
TGTGCCAGCAGCCAACCTAGGACTAGCGGGAGGGAAGAGCAGTACTTC
>TRBV11-2|.|TRBJ2-3|.
CASSLTGDTQYF
TGTGCCAGCAGCTTAACGGGGGATACGCAGTATTTT
>TRBV5-1|.|TRBJ2-7|few
CASSLVDGYEQYF
TGCGCCAGCAGCTTGGTTGACGGCTACGAGCAGTACTTC
>TRBV28|.|TRBJ2-3|.
CASRGTGSGAGTQYF
TGTGCCAGCAGGGGAACAGGGAGCGGTGCGGGTACGCAGTATTTT
>TRBV6-5|TRBD1|TRBJ1-2|few
CASSRGLDRGSYTF
TGTGCCAGCAGTCGGGGTCTAGACAGGGGGAGCTACACCTTC
>TRBV29-1|TRBD1|TRBJ1-1|.
CSVRGQGAEAFF
TGCAGCGTCCGCGGACAGGGGGCTGAAGCTTTCTTT
>TRBV6-5|.|TRBJ2-5|.
CASSYRGQETQYF
TGTGCCAGCAGTTACAGGGGGCAAGAGACCCAGTACTTC
>TRBV5-1|TRBD2|TRBJ2-7|.
CASSTGLAGYEQYF
TGCGCCAGCAGCACGGGACTAGCGGGCTACGAGCAGTACTTC
>TRBV4-3|.|TRBJ2-6|few
CASSPNRVGANVLTF
TGCGCCAGCAGCCCGAACAGGGTTGGGGCCAACGTCCTGACTTTC
>TRBV4-3|TRBD1|TRBJ1-2|once
CASSQDVQGRGYGYTF
TGCGCCAGCAGCCAAGATGTACAGGGGCGCGGATATGGCTACACCTTC